The rows below give T cell receptor beta chains drawn from one sample of a study of blood T cell repertoires in COVID-19. The repertoire was sequenced with immunoSEQ multiplex PCR; TCRdb's copy has only in-frame clones and lacks some. The sample lists approximately 250,000 clones; 75% to 90% were seen once. The sample was PBMCs or T cells enriched from blood (not recorded which). Receptor source: a woman in her thirties or forties who had been exposed to COVID-19. Both conserved end residues are part of each CDR3. The D gene is left open where the match is weak. The size entry is marked missing in some rows and otherwise reads once, few, many or a size class.

cdr3_aa: CSVWTGVDSGYTF
cdr3_nt: TGCAGCGTTTGGACAGGGGTTGATTCTGGCTACACCTTC
d_call: TRBD1
j_call: TRBJ1-2
v_call: TRBV29-1
clone_size: NA

cdr3_aa: CASSLPPTDTQYF
cdr3_nt: TGCGCCAGCAGCCTCCCCCCCACAGATACGCAGTATTTT
d_call: NA
j_call: TRBJ2-3
v_call: TRBV5-1
clone_size: NA

cdr3_aa: CASSRATGEGAGYTF
cdr3_nt: TGCGCCAGCAGCCGAGCGACAGGGGAGGGAGCTGGCTACACCTTC
d_call: TRBD1
j_call: TRBJ1-2
v_call: TRBV5-1
clone_size: NA

cdr3_aa: CASSWGGSYNEQFF
cdr3_nt: TGTGCCAGCAGCTGGGGCGGTTCCTACAATGAGCAGTTCTTC
d_call: NA
j_call: TRBJ2-1
v_call: TRBV5-8
clone_size: NA

cdr3_aa: CASRIAGVSTDTQYF
cdr3_nt: TGTGCCAGCAGAATAGCGGGAGTCAGCACAGATACGCAGTATTTT
d_call: TRBD2
j_call: TRBJ2-3
v_call: TRBV5-4
clone_size: NA

cdr3_aa: CASSPGGARSSGANVLTF
cdr3_nt: TGTGCCAGTAGCCCCGGGGGGGCGCGGTCGTCTGGGGCCAACGTCCTGACTTTC
d_call: TRBD2
j_call: TRBJ2-6
v_call: TRBV19
clone_size: NA

cdr3_aa: CASLDRAETEAFF
cdr3_nt: TGTGCCAGCCTGGACAGGGCGGAGACTGAAGCTTTCTTT
d_call: TRBD1
j_call: TRBJ1-1
v_call: TRBV18
clone_size: NA

cdr3_aa: CASSPIAGGSYNEQFF
cdr3_nt: TGTGCCAGTAGTCCGATAGCGGGGGGCTCCTACAATGAGCAGTTCTTC
d_call: TRBD2
j_call: TRBJ2-1
v_call: TRBV19
clone_size: NA

cdr3_aa: CASSIDRVDTEAFF
cdr3_nt: TGTGCCAGCAGCATTGACAGGGTAGACACTGAAGCTTTCTTT
d_call: TRBD1
j_call: TRBJ1-1
v_call: TRBV11-2
clone_size: NA

cdr3_aa: CASSLGQYKQFF
cdr3_nt: TGTGCCAGCAGCTTGGGGCAATATAAGCAGTTCTTC
d_call: NA
j_call: TRBJ2-1
v_call: TRBV5-8
clone_size: NA

cdr3_aa: CASSPGQGDYGYTF
cdr3_nt: TGTGCCAGCTCACCAGGACAGGGGGACTATGGCTACACCTTC
d_call: TRBD1
j_call: TRBJ1-2
v_call: TRBV18
clone_size: NA

cdr3_aa: CASSSGRGFTDTQYF
cdr3_nt: TGCGCCAGCAGCTCGGGCAGGGGGTTCACAGATACGCAGTATTTT
d_call: TRBD1
j_call: TRBJ2-3
v_call: TRBV5-1
clone_size: NA

cdr3_aa: CASSNGQFLANYGYTF
cdr3_nt: TGCGCCAGCAGCAACGGACAGTTCCTAGCTAACTATGGCTACACCTTC
d_call: NA
j_call: TRBJ1-2
v_call: TRBV5-1
clone_size: NA

cdr3_aa: CASSSPGETTDTQYF
cdr3_nt: TGTGCCAGCAGCTCTCCGGGAGAAACTACAGATACGCAGTATTTT
d_call: NA
j_call: TRBJ2-3
v_call: TRBV27
clone_size: NA

cdr3_aa: CASSMEGQVYNEQFF
cdr3_nt: TGTGCCAGTAGTATGGAGGGACAGGTGTACAATGAGCAGTTCTTC
d_call: TRBD1
j_call: TRBJ2-1
v_call: TRBV19
clone_size: NA

cdr3_aa: CASSLVRQLNTDTQYF
cdr3_nt: TGTGCCAGCAGCTTAGTTAGACAGCTTAACACAGATACGCAGTATTTT
d_call: NA
j_call: TRBJ2-3
v_call: TRBV11-2
clone_size: NA

cdr3_aa: CASSLGGTDTQYF
cdr3_nt: TGTGCCAGCAGCTTGGGAGGGACAGATACGCAGTATTTT
d_call: NA
j_call: TRBJ2-3
v_call: TRBV5-5
clone_size: NA

cdr3_aa: CASSLLQANSPLHF
cdr3_nt: TGTGCCAGCAGCTTGTTACAGGCTAATTCACCCCTCCACTTT
d_call: NA
j_call: TRBJ1-6
v_call: TRBV5-5
clone_size: NA

cdr3_aa: CASSPRRGKDYEQYF
cdr3_nt: TGTGCCAGCAGCCCCCGCAGGGGGAAGGACTACGAGCAGTACTTC
d_call: TRBD1
j_call: TRBJ2-7
v_call: TRBV7-8
clone_size: NA

cdr3_aa: CASSDEGGYGYTF
cdr3_nt: TGTGCCAGCAGTGACGAGGGAGGGTATGGCTACACCTTC
d_call: NA
j_call: TRBJ1-2
v_call: TRBV6-4
clone_size: NA

cdr3_aa: CASSYSGRNEQFF
cdr3_nt: TGTGCCAGCAGTTACTCAGGGAGGAATGAGCAGTTCTTC
d_call: NA
j_call: TRBJ2-1
v_call: TRBV6-2/TRBV6-3
clone_size: once

cdr3_aa: CASSPGTEDEQYF
cdr3_nt: TGTGCCAGCAGCCCCGGGACAGAGGACGAGCAGTACTTC
d_call: TRBD1
j_call: TRBJ2-7
v_call: TRBV3-1/TRBV3-2
clone_size: once

cdr3_aa: CSASSGGGNQPQHF
cdr3_nt: TGCAGTGCTAGTTCCGGGGGAGGCAATCAGCCCCAGCATTTT
d_call: NA
j_call: TRBJ1-5
v_call: TRBV20-1
clone_size: many

cdr3_aa: CASSSVGDTEAFF
cdr3_nt: TGTGCCAGTAGTTCGGTAGGGGACACTGAAGCTTTCTTT
d_call: NA
j_call: TRBJ1-1
v_call: TRBV19
clone_size: few

cdr3_aa: CASRYQGNYEQYF
cdr3_nt: TGTGCCAGCAGATATCAGGGGAACTACGAGCAGTACTTC
d_call: NA
j_call: TRBJ2-7
v_call: TRBV12-3/TRBV12-4
clone_size: NA

cdr3_aa: CASSFGGAPEKLFF
cdr3_nt: TGTGCCAGCAGCTTTGGAGGGGCCCCTGAAAAACTGTTTTTT
d_call: NA
j_call: TRBJ1-4
v_call: TRBV7-2
clone_size: NA

cdr3_aa: CASSYSIGVPNQPQHF
cdr3_nt: TGTGCCAGCAGTTACTCGATAGGGGTCCCCAATCAGCCCCAGCATTTT
d_call: NA
j_call: TRBJ1-5
v_call: TRBV6-2/TRBV6-3
clone_size: NA

cdr3_aa: CASSEWGGNTGELFF
cdr3_nt: TGTGCCAGCAGTGAATGGGGAGGTAACACCGGGGAGCTGTTTTTT
d_call: NA
j_call: TRBJ2-2
v_call: TRBV25-1
clone_size: NA

cdr3_aa: CASSLVGYSNPTYEQYF
cdr3_nt: TGCGCCAGCAGCTTAGTCGGCTACAGCAACCCAACCTACGAGCAGTACTTC
d_call: NA
j_call: TRBJ2-7
v_call: TRBV5-1
clone_size: NA

cdr3_aa: CASSGTGGIQTQYF
cdr3_nt: TGTGCCAGCAGTGGGACAGGGGGTATACAGACCCAGTACTTC
d_call: TRBD1
j_call: TRBJ2-5
v_call: TRBV6-2/TRBV6-3
clone_size: few

cdr3_aa: CASSQELGRDQPQHF
cdr3_nt: TGCGCCAGCAGCCAAGAATTGGGGCGAGATCAGCCCCAGCATTTT
d_call: NA
j_call: TRBJ1-5
v_call: TRBV4-3
clone_size: once

cdr3_aa: CSFGGQNYGYTF
cdr3_nt: TGCAGCTTCGGAGGGCAGAACTATGGCTACACCTTC
d_call: NA
j_call: TRBJ1-2
v_call: TRBV29-1
clone_size: NA

cdr3_aa: CASSLAGNPDTQYF
cdr3_nt: TGCGCCAGCAGCCTAGCGGGGAACCCAGATACGCAGTATTTT
d_call: TRBD2
j_call: TRBJ2-3
v_call: TRBV10-2
clone_size: NA

cdr3_aa: CASTVTGFEKLFF
cdr3_nt: TGCGCCAGCACGGTGACAGGGTTCGAAAAACTGTTTTTT
d_call: TRBD1
j_call: TRBJ1-4
v_call: TRBV10-1
clone_size: NA

cdr3_aa: CASSLGEGSFYGYTF
cdr3_nt: TGTGCCAGCAGCTTAGGGGAGGGTTCTTTCTATGGCTACACCTTC
d_call: NA
j_call: TRBJ1-2
v_call: TRBV11-2
clone_size: NA

cdr3_aa: CASSSTGGPNSPLHF
cdr3_nt: TGTGCCAGCAGCTCGACAGGGGGCCCTAATTCACCCCTCCACTTT
d_call: TRBD1
j_call: TRBJ1-6
v_call: TRBV7-3
clone_size: NA

cdr3_aa: CASRRDRGSNEQYF
cdr3_nt: TGTGCCAGCAGAAGGGACAGAGGGTCTAACGAGCAGTACTTC
d_call: TRBD1
j_call: TRBJ2-7
v_call: TRBV27
clone_size: NA

cdr3_aa: CASSFRDRGRTEAFF
cdr3_nt: TGTGCCAGCAGCTTCCGGGACAGGGGGAGGACTGAAGCTTTCTTT
d_call: TRBD1
j_call: TRBJ1-1
v_call: TRBV7-9
clone_size: NA

cdr3_aa: CSVGTTGGVDGYTF
cdr3_nt: TGCAGCGTAGGAACGACAGGGGGCGTGGATGGCTACACCTTC
d_call: TRBD1
j_call: TRBJ1-2
v_call: TRBV29-1
clone_size: NA

cdr3_aa: CASSLGQGNTEAFF
cdr3_nt: TGTGCCAGCAGCTTGGGACAGGGGAACACTGAAGCTTTCTTT
d_call: TRBD1
j_call: TRBJ1-1
v_call: TRBV7-9
clone_size: NA

cdr3_aa: CASRFQGNNSPLHF
cdr3_nt: TGTGCCAGCAGATTCCAGGGGAATAATTCACCCCTCCACTTT
d_call: NA
j_call: TRBJ1-6
v_call: TRBV28
clone_size: NA

cdr3_aa: CASSLLKPQGAGTEAFF
cdr3_nt: TGTGCCAGCAGTTTGCTAAAACCACAGGGGGCAGGGACTGAAGCTTTCTTT
d_call: TRBD1
j_call: TRBJ1-1
v_call: TRBV27
clone_size: NA

cdr3_aa: CASSPSGTAFNQPQHF
cdr3_nt: TGTGCCAGTAGTCCCTCCGGGACAGCTTTCAATCAGCCCCAGCATTTT
d_call: TRBD1
j_call: TRBJ1-5
v_call: TRBV19
clone_size: NA

cdr3_aa: CASSPGLLAGGELDF
cdr3_nt: TGCGCCAGCAGCCCAGGTCTTCTAGCGGGGGGGGAGTTGGACTTC
d_call: TRBD2
j_call: TRBJ2-5
v_call: TRBV4-1
clone_size: NA

cdr3_aa: CAWRRSGGGNNEQFF
cdr3_nt: TGTGCCTGGCGGCGATCAGGGGGAGGAAACAATGAGCAGTTCTTC
d_call: NA
j_call: TRBJ2-1
v_call: TRBV30
clone_size: NA

cdr3_aa: CASSVSGSAREYGYTF
cdr3_nt: TGTGCCAGTAGTGTTTCCGGGTCGGCCCGAGAATATGGCTACACCTTC
d_call: NA
j_call: TRBJ1-2
v_call: TRBV19
clone_size: NA